The 26 T cell receptor beta chains reported below all come from one sample, sequenced in a study of early T cells in non-severe SARS-CoV-2 infection. TCRdb analysed the 5' RACE reads with MiXCR anew, one entry per CDR3 protein. The sample includes some 62,000 distinct CDR3 sequences, roughly a tenth of them seen just once. Sequencing was done on a sample of whole blood. The receptors were sampled from an adult who was a healthcare worker with PCR-confirmed SARS-CoV-2 infection or an uninfected control (not recorded which).

This chain joins TRBV20-1 and TRBJ2-2; a weak D match, TRBD1 (6 bases). CDR3 length: 13 residues. Germline V gene lookup returns CDR1 DFQATT and CDR2 SNEGSKA (reference sequence). Trimming pared 5 bases from V and 5 bases from J, leaving 12 bases between. CDR3 DNA sequence: TGCAGTGCTCCGACGAGGGGGACCGGGGAGCTGTTTTTT. Its translation is CSAPTRGTGELFF.

This clonotype appeared many times. V and J are TRBV28 and TRBJ2-7; 7 nucleotides align to TRBD1. CDR1 and CDR2 (germline): MDHEN, SYDVKM. The CDR3 totals 13 residues. V gave up 6 bases and J gave up 6 bases; unmatched junction bases: 8. CDR3 sequence: CASRSRGRSEQYV. As DNA, the CDR3 is TGTGCCAGCAGGTCTAGGGGGCGCTCCGAGCAGTACGTC.

The rearrangement joins TRBV10-2 to TRBJ2-2; D possibly uses TRBD1 or TRBD2 (5 bases each). V was clipped by 0 bases and J by 3 bases, with 8 bases between them. This CDR3 region has 15 residues. Germline V gives CDR1 WSHSY, CDR2 SAAADI. The CDR3: CASSESGRHTGELFF. CDR3 in DNA: TGCGCCAGCAGTGAGTCGGGACGTCACACCGGGGAGCTGTTTTTT.

This clonotype was picked up a small number of times. The rearrangement links TRBV6-2 or TRBV6-3 to TRBJ1-1, with TRBD1 identical over 8 bases. V dropped 6 bases and J dropped 0; count of bases not matched to a gene: 3. In germline, CDR1 is MNHEY, CDR2 SVGEGT. This CDR3 has 14 residues. The CDR3 DNA follows: TGTGCCAGCAGGCTGGGACAGGTGAACACTGAAGCTTTCTTT. Protein: CASRLGQVNTEAFF.

The J gene is TRBJ2-3, the V gene TRBV9, with 9 bases lining up with TRBD2. Germline V gene sequence: CDR1 SGDLS, CDR2 YYNGEE. The CDR3 extends over 16 amino acids. The V and J ends lost 2 bases and 4 bases, in that order; junction bases with no gene match: 8. CDR3 nucleotides: TGTGCCAGCAGCGTGTATCCAGCGGGGGGACCAGATACGCAGTATTTT. Its translation is CASSVYPAGGPDTQYF.

This chain joins TRBV10-1 and TRBJ1-3; 9 positions agree with TRBD1. The CDR3 totals 14 residues. Trimming took 10 bases from V and 2 from J; bases not matched to a gene: 6. In germline, CDR1 is WNHNN, CDR2 SYGVQD (reference sequence). The CDR3 DNA is TGCGCCAAAGAACAGGGGGCGCCTGGAAACACCATATATTTT. Amino acid sequence: CAKEQGAPGNTIYF.

The sample holds a few counts of this clonotype. V and J are TRBV27 and TRBJ1-2; possibly TRBD1 for D (5 bases). Deletions cut 5 bases from V and 0 bases from J, with 10 bases between. The CDR3 loop spans 14 amino acids. In germline, CDR1 is MNHEY, CDR2 SMNVEV (reference sequence). CDR3 protein: CASSPDRANYGYTF. CDR3 DNA sequence: TGTGCCAGCAGTCCCGACAGAGCTAACTATGGCTACACCTTC.

The sample holds many counts of this clonotype. The V gene is TRBV7-8, the J gene TRBJ2-5; TRBD2 matches 14 bases. The CDR3 loop spans 17 amino acids. Germline loops: CDR1 SGHVS, CDR2 FQNEAQ. V lost 0 bases, J lost 3 bases, and 3 bases stayed unmatched. CDR3 nucleotide sequence: TGTGCCAGCAGCTTAGCGCCGGGACTAGCGGGGGAAGAGACCCAGTACTTC. As protein: CASSLAPGLAGEETQYF.

This clonotype showed up many times. The chain carries TRBV5-1 and TRBJ2-7; D gene ambiguous. The germline CDR1 and CDR2 sequences are SGHRS and YFSETQ. CDR3 length equals 13 residues. Trimming pared 0 bases from V and 3 bases from J, leaving 7 bases between. CDR3 coding DNA: TGCGCCAGCAGCTTGGCGCAGGTCTACGAGCAGTACGTC. Encoded protein: CASSLAQVYEQYV.

This clonotype showed up just a few times. The chain links TRBV20-1 to TRBJ2-2; 12 bases are shared with TRBD2. CDR3 size: 15 residues. Trimming at V came to 2 bases and at J to 4 bases, leaving 2 bases not matched to a gene. Germline V lookup: CDR1 DFQATT, CDR2 SNEGSKA (reference sequence). The CDR3 DNA is TGCAGTGCTAGACCTAGCGGGGGGGGCACCGGGGAGCTGTTTTTT. This translates into CSARPSGGGTGELFF.

Only a few counts were recorded for this clonotype. This chain connects TRBV20-1 to TRBJ2-1; D is unclear. The CDR3 totals 13 residues. Germline CDR1 reads DFQATT; CDR2 reads SNEGSKA (reference sequence). V gave up 2 bases and J gave up 5 bases, with 10 bases separating them. The DNA of the CDR3 is TGCAGTGCTAGACGTTCCAGAGACAATGAGCAGTTCTTC. It codes for CSARRSRDNEQFF.

This clonotype was observed a few times. The J gene is TRBJ1-2, the V gene TRBV6-5; D gene uncertain. CDR1 and CDR2 from the germline V gene are MNHEY and SVGAGI. This CDR3 spans 14 amino acids. Trimming pared 2 bases from V and 4 bases from J, leaving 11 bases between. The CDR3 reads CASSYVKASYGYTF. In DNA form, the CDR3 reads TGTGCCAGCAGTTACGTAAAGGCCAGCTATGGCTACACCTTC.

This clonotype was seen only a few times. This chain connects TRBV18 to TRBJ1-6; D not resolved. Trimming took 5 bases from V and 10 from J, leaving 9 bases between them. The CDR3 covers 12 residues. The germline V gene encodes CDR1 KGHSH and CDR2 LQKENI. The CDR3 sequence is CASSSEMSPLHF. In DNA form, the CDR3 reads TGTGCCAGCTCATCCGAAATGTCACCCCTCCACTTT.

The V gene is TRBV10-1, the J gene TRBJ2-3, with 13 positions matching TRBD2. J gave up 1 base and V 9 bases, and 7 bases lay outside the gene matches. In germline, CDR1 is WNHNN, CDR2 SYGVQD (reference sequence). CDR3 size: 16 residues. DNA of the CDR3: TGCGCCAGAGAGATTACTAGCGGGGGGGGCACAGATACGCAGTATTTT. Protein sequence: CAREITSGGGTDTQYF.

This chain uses TRBV4-1 with TRBJ2-2; D is uncertain. Trimming shortened V by 1 base and J by 7 bases, and 1 base separated the two germline ends. The CDR3 has 11 amino acids. Germline CDR1 is MGHRA and CDR2 is YSYEKL. The CDR3 spells CASSQGGELFF. The CDR3 DNA follows: TGCGCCAGCAGCCAAGGCGGGGAGCTGTTTTTT.

This clonotype came up many times. The chain employs TRBV6-1 and TRBJ2-1, with 7 nucleotides matching TRBD1. With V trimmed by 6 bases and J by 2 bases, 13 bases remained unmatched. Germline V CDR1 and CDR2: MNHNS, SASEGT. This CDR3 has 17 amino acids. The CDR3 reads CASSTGDLHAAYNEQFF. CDR3 in DNA: TGTGCCAGCAGCACAGGGGACCTGCACGCCGCCTACAATGAGCAGTTCTTC.

This clonotype was recorded at least ten times. V is TRBV10-3 and J is TRBJ2-5; TRBD1 is a possible D gene (6 bases). V dropped 3 bases and J dropped 4 bases, with 6 bases sitting between them. This CDR3 is built from 12 residues. Germline CDR1 and CDR2: ENHRY and SYGVKD. The chain's CDR3 is CAISEGGETQYF. Written as DNA, the CDR3 is TGTGCCATCAGTGAAGGGGGAGAGACCCAGTACTTC.

In this sample, this clonotype turned up a few times. The chain combines TRBV6-5 with TRBJ2-1; 12 bases agree with TRBD2. The V gene's germline CDR1 is MNHEY and CDR2 SVGAGI. CDR3 length: 16 amino acids. The V gene end was trimmed by 10 bases and the J gene end by 0 bases; junction bases not matched to a gene: 7. For the CDR3, the DNA is TGTGCCACCCTCCCTAGCGGGGGGGGCTCCTACAATGAGCAGTTCTTC. Its protein product is CATLPSGGGSYNEQFF.

This chain uses TRBV7-6 with TRBJ2-5; D gene uncertain. Trimming shortened V by 0 bases and J by 4 bases, and 15 bases separated the two germline ends. Germline V lookup: CDR1 SGHVS, CDR2 FNYEAQ. The CDR3 has 16 residues. The chain's CDR3 is CASSLASPHRTETQYF. The CDR3 nucleotides are TGTGCCAGCAGCTTAGCGTCACCACACCGGACAGAGACCCAGTACTTC.

This clonotype occurred once. The chain employs TRBV10-1 and TRBJ2-5; a possible D gene is TRBD1 (5 bases). Germline V gene sequence: CDR1 WNHNN, CDR2 SYGVQD (reference sequence). The ends were cut back, 3 bases at V and 0 bases at J, with 5 bases in the middle. The CDR3 spans 13 residues. As DNA, the CDR3 is TGCGCCAGCAGTGACAGGGACCAAGAGACCCAGTACTTC. Protein: CASSDRDQETQYF.

J is TRBJ2-3 and V is TRBV10-3, with 12 nucleotides matching TRBD2. The germline V gene encodes CDR1 ENHRY and CDR2 SYGVKD. The CDR3 runs to 19 residues. J was trimmed by 6 bases and V by 7 bases; bases with no gene match: 20. The CDR3 DNA follows: TGTGCCATCACCCAGTATAGACTAGCGGGGGCCGAAAACGGGGATACGCAGTATTTT. It encodes CAITQYRLAGAENGDTQYF.

The J gene is TRBJ2-1, the V gene TRBV11-2; a possible D gene is TRBD1 (6 bases). V gave up 5 bases and J gave up 4 bases, with 18 bases separating them. CDR3 length: 16 residues. Germline lookup yields CDR1 SGHAT and CDR2 FQNNGV. CDR3 nucleotides: TGTGCCAGCAGCCCAGGACCTGGACAGACGTACAATGAGCAGTTCTTC. Translated: CASSPGPGQTYNEQFF.

In its sample, this clonotype was seen many times. The V call is TRBV12-3 or TRBV12-4, the J call TRBJ1-2, with a weak D call TRBD1 (5 bases). V dropped 1 base and J dropped 0 bases, with 9 bases sitting between them. CDR3 length: 15 residues. Written as DNA, the CDR3 is TGTGCCAGCAGTTTAGGAGGGGCCTCTAACTATGGCTACACCTTC. Its protein product is CASSLGGASNYGYTF.

Only a few counts were recorded for this clonotype. V is TRBV20-1 and J is TRBJ1-4, with D maybe TRBD1 (6 bases). V was shortened by 3 bases and J by 0 bases, with 20 bases between the two germline ends. CDR3 length: 18 amino acids. Germline CDR1 is DFQATT and CDR2 is SNEGSKA (reference sequence). The CDR3 is CSARRRLQGVATNEKLFF. CDR3 DNA: TGCAGTGCTAGGCGAAGACTACAGGGAGTTGCAACTAATGAAAAACTGTTTTTT.

The chain uses TRBV7-2 and TRBJ1-2; 7 nucleotides align to TRBD1. The V segment lost 5 bases and the J segment 0 bases; nucleotides outside the gene matches: 3. Germline CDR1 SGHTA, CDR2 FQGNSA. The length of the CDR3 is 14 residues. The CDR3 region has the DNA TGTGCCAGCAGCCCGCAGGGGGCTAACTATGGCTACACCTTC. It is translated as CASSPQGANYGYTF.

CDR3 sequence: CASSTGHLRDEKLFF. The DNA for the CDR3 is TGTGCCAGTAGCACCGGACATTTGAGGGATGAAAAACTGTTTTTT. V gene TRBV19 combines with J gene TRBJ1-4, with D possibly TRBD1 on 5 matching bases. The CDR3 runs 15 residues. Trimming stripped 6 bases from V and 6 bases from J, with 17 bases between. Germline values: CDR1 LNHDA, CDR2 SQIVND (reference sequence). Based on the CDR3 plus reference TRBV19 and TRBJ1-4, the full variable domain is DGGITQSPKYLFRKEGQNVTLSCEQNLNHDAMYWYRQDPGQGLRLIYYSQIVNDFQKGDIAEGYSVSREKKESFPLTVTSAQKNPTAFYLCASSTGHLRDEKLFFGSGTQLSVL.